Shown below are 19 T cell receptor beta chains from a single sample sequenced in a study of cytomegalovirus exposure and HLA in healthy donors. This PCR relied on a set of 60 Vbeta primers and 13 Jbeta primers. Some clones are missing from TCRdb's copy, which holds only in-frame ones; the method was immunoSEQ multiplex PCR. The table records 210,000 or so clones, over 75% of them present only once. Input material: PBMCs. The receptor source for this set is a woman aged 45 to 65 in good health and CMV-seropositive.

The rearrangement uses TRBV5-6 and TRBJ2-5; 8 bases agree with TRBD2. CDR1 is SGHDT and CDR2 is YYEEEE in the germline V gene. V was pared by 4 bases and J by 5 bases, with 13 bases of the junction left unmatched. The CDR3 has 16 amino acids. The CDR3 sequence is CASSAPYGRGEETQYF. The CDR3, as DNA: TGTGCCAGCAGCGCACCCTATGGGCGGGGGGAGGAGACCCAGTACTTC.

The sample holds one count of this clone. The chain combines TRBV9 with TRBJ1-4; D not resolved. The CDR3 consists of 14 residues. Germline V gene data show CDR1 as SGDLS and CDR2 as YYNGEE. Trimming took off 5 bases at V and 1 base at J, with 9 bases between the two ends. Written as DNA, the CDR3 is TGTGCCAGCAGTGCAGGACTAACTAATGAAAAACTGTTTTTT. Residues: CASSAGLTNEKLFF.

This chain uses TRBV30 with TRBJ2-1; a possible D gene is TRBD1 (5 bases). This CDR3 contains 14 residues. Germline assignment: CDR1 GTSNPN and CDR2 SVGIG (reference sequence). The germline V and J ends were trimmed by 2 bases and 2 bases, with 10 bases remaining between them. CDR3 sequence reads: CAWSLQTAYNEQFF. DNA for the CDR3: TGTGCCTGGAGTCTTCAGACAGCCTACAATGAGCAGTTCTTC.

This clone has a handful of counts. The rearrangement joins TRBV19 to TRBJ2-3; 12 bases fit TRBD2. Germline CDR1 reads LNHDA; CDR2 reads SQIVND (reference sequence). V was clipped by 9 bases and J by 0 bases; unmatched bases: 7. The CDR3 runs to 16 residues. CDR3 sequence (DNA): TGTGCCAGCAAACTAGCGGGGGGATCGAGCACAGATACGCAGTATTTT. Translation gives CASKLAGGSSTDTQYF.

This clone was observed a few times. The CDR3 nucleotides read TGTGCCAGCAGCTTAGTGACTGCAAACACTGAAGCTTTCTTT. Its protein is CASSLVTANTEAFF. The rearrangement links TRBV7-2 to TRBJ1-1; D call uncertain. This CDR3 is 14 amino acids long. Germline lookup yields CDR1 SGHTA and CDR2 FQGNSA. The ends were cut back, 1 base at V and 2 bases at J, with 8 bases in the middle.

This chain joins TRBV19 and TRBJ2-1, with 9 bases identical to TRBD1. The V gene end was trimmed by 4 bases and the J gene end by 9 bases; junction bases not matched to a gene: 7. The CDR3 runs to 14 residues. The germline CDR1 and CDR2 sequences are LNHDA and SQIVND (reference sequence). CDR3 bases: TGTGCCAGTAGTACAGGACAGGGGTTAAGTGAGCAGTTCTTC. It encodes CASSTGQGLSEQFF. The variable domain in full, completed from reference TRBV19 and TRBJ2-1, reads DGGITQSPKYLFRKEGQNVTLSCEQNLNHDAMYWYRQDPGQGLRLIYYSQIVNDFQKGDIAEGYSVSREKKESFPLTVTSAQKNPTAFYLCASSTGQGLSEQFFGPGTRLTVL.

The chain recombines TRBV4-1 with TRBJ2-1; 11 positions agree with TRBD2. The CDR3 has 17 amino acids. V trimming: 1 base; J trimming: 3 bases; junction bases outside the gene matches: 5. Per the germline V gene, CDR1 is MGHRA and CDR2 is YSYEKL. This CDR3 reads CASSQVLAGGLYNEQFF. CDR3 DNA sequence: TGCGCCAGCAGCCAAGTTCTAGCGGGGGGACTCTACAATGAGCAGTTCTTC.

The chain recombines TRBV27 with TRBJ2-3, with D possibly matching TRBD2 (6 bases). Germline loops: CDR1 MNHEY, CDR2 SMNVEV (reference sequence). V lost 3 bases and J lost 2, with 9 bases in between. The CDR3 totals 14 residues. The CDR3 region is CASSLGRITDTQYF. CDR3 bases: TGTGCCAGCAGTTTGGGGAGGATCACAGATACGCAGTATTTT.

This chain links TRBV14 with TRBJ2-1, with TRBD1 matching over 7 bases. From germline, CDR1 is SGHDN and CDR2 FVKESK. This CDR3 spans 16 amino acids. V dropped 0 bases and J dropped 1; count of bases not matched to a gene: 3. The CDR3 region is CASSQDEDRSYNEQFF. The CDR3 DNA reads as TGTGCCAGCAGCCAAGATGAGGACAGGTCCTACAATGAGCAGTTCTTC.

This clone occurred a few times. This rearrangement joins TRBV18 to TRBJ1-5; 10 positions match TRBD1. The J segment lost 7 bases and the V segment lost 3 bases, leaving 6 bases of the junction unmatched. From germline, CDR1 is KGHSH and CDR2 LQKENI. The CDR3 runs 15 residues. The CDR3 reads CASSPGTGVRQPQHF. The CDR3 DNA follows: TGTGCCAGCTCACCCGGGACAGGGGTTAGACAGCCCCAGCATTTT.

The V call is TRBV6-1, the J call TRBJ2-7; a weak D match, TRBD1 (6 bases). This CDR3 has 14 residues. V shed 1 base and J shed 4 bases, with 11 bases lying between them. Germline CDR1 and CDR2: MNHNS and SASEGT. For the CDR3, the DNA is TGTGCCAGCAGTGAAGGGGGACACAAATACGAGCAGTACTTC. It yields the protein CASSEGGHKYEQYF.

This chain connects TRBV2 to TRBJ1-5; D gene uncertain. CDR1 SNHLY and CDR2 FYNNEI come from the germline V gene. The CDR3 runs 14 residues. V dropped 9 bases and J dropped 7 bases, with 19 bases sitting between them. This chain's CDR3 is CASTMAGLRQPQHF. CDR3 coding DNA: TGTGCCAGTACAATGGCGGGCCTCCGGCAGCCCCAGCATTTT.

The J gene is TRBJ1-5, the V gene TRBV5-5; no clear D gene. CDR3 length: 15 amino acids. Trimming shortened V by 4 bases and J by 5 bases, and 16 bases separated the two germline ends. CDR1 and CDR2 from the germline V gene are SGHKS and YYEKEE (reference sequence). The CDR3 spells CASSPWGGKYQPQHF. The CDR3, as DNA: TGTGCCAGCAGCCCTTGGGGAGGAAAATATCAGCCCCAGCATTTT.

The chain uses TRBV5-6 and TRBJ2-7, with 7 bases that match TRBD1. CDR1 and CDR2 (germline): SGHDT, YYEEEE. The CDR3 sequence is 14 residues long. V dropped 2 bases and J dropped 3; count of bases not matched to a gene: 5. CDR3 in amino acids: CASSFDRAHYEQYF. In DNA, the CDR3 is TGTGCCAGCAGCTTCGACAGGGCTCACTACGAGCAGTACTTC.

The chain links TRBV18 to TRBJ2-7; unclear D gene. The V end lost 8 bases, the J end lost 0 bases, and 5 bases lay between the germline ends. Germline CDR1 is KGHSH and CDR2 is LQKENI. CDR3 size: 11 residues. The CDR3 spells CASLSSYEQYF. CDR3 DNA: TGTGCCAGCCTAAGCTCCTACGAGCAGTACTTC. The entire variable domain, with the rest obtained from reference TRBV18 and TRBJ2-7, is as follows: NAGVMQNPRHLVRRRGQEARLRCSPMKGHSHVYWYRQLPEEGLKFMVYLQKENIIDESGMPKERFSAEFPKEGPSILRIQQVVRGDSAAYFCASLSSYEQYFGPGTRLTVT.

The chain couples TRBV5-1 to TRBJ1-2, with a possible D match to TRBD1 (5 bases). Germline lookup yields CDR1 SGHRS and CDR2 YFSETQ. The CDR3 consists of 15 residues. Trimming shortened V by 0 bases and J by 4 bases, and 13 bases separated the two germline ends. CDR3 amino acids: CASSLAGPLGYGYTF. For the CDR3, the DNA is TGCGCCAGCAGCTTGGCAGGGCCCCTGGGCTATGGCTACACCTTC.

With regard to this clone: Compared with germline, one end of the junction differs, possibly owing to a read error. V and J are TRBV7-7 and TRBJ2-5; 8 bases fit TRBD2. This CDR3 region has 15 residues. The germline CDR1 and CDR2 sequences are SSHAT and FNYEAQ (reference sequence). The CDR3 loop reads CASSLERGRQGTQYF. In DNA form, the CDR3 reads TGTGCCAGCAGCTTAGAGCGGGGGCGCCAAGGGACCCAGTACTTC.

The chain couples TRBV5-5 to TRBJ1-2; 8 nucleotides agree with TRBD1. Losses at the gene ends were 4 bases for V and 8 bases for J; bases not matched to a gene: 10. This CDR3 spans 14 amino acids. Germline V gives CDR1 SGHKS, CDR2 YYEKEE (reference sequence). In nucleotides, the CDR3 is TGTGCCAGCAGCCTAGGGACAGGCGCCCGGGGCTACACCTTC. It translates to CASSLGTGARGYTF.

The chain combines TRBV7-8 with TRBJ2-7; 10 bases map to TRBD1. CDR3 size: 14 residues. Germline V gives CDR1 SGHVS, CDR2 FQNEAQ. After removal of 4 bases from V and 5 bases from J, the junction contained 5 bases not matched to a gene. CDR3 bases: TGTGCCAGCAGCTGGGACAGGGGAGGCAACGAGCAGTACTTC. Translating it yields CASSWDRGGNEQYF.